What follows is one T cell receptor beta chain and its context. Investigators isolated RNA and reverse transcribed it into cDNA to act as the sequencing template. The repertoire was sequenced with immunoSEQ multiplex PCR; TCRdb's copy has only in-frame clones and lacks some. Of roughly 110,000 clones listed, 56% are singletons. The data were obtained in a study of CD8+ T cells in alopecia areata. The treatment: oral pan-JAK inhibitor, 5-10 mg twice daily. The V gene lost 0 bases and the J gene lost 5 bases, with 11 bases spanning the gap. CDR1 SGHRS and CDR2 YFSETQ come from the germline V gene. This CDR3 has 14 amino acids.

This TCR was recovered from a human donor with alopecia areata. The chain combines TRBV5-1 with TRBJ2-5, with D hard to call. The sequences come from CD4+ T cells sorted from blood, collected at week 24, from a patient treated with tofacitinib. The CDR3 region is CASSLESVVETQYF. The DNA for the CDR3 is TGCGCCAGCAGCTTGGAATCAGTGGTGGAGACCCAGTACTTC.